This T cell receptor beta chain was identified in a study of regulatory T cells in long-lasting Graves disease. Study results and caveats: Relative to newly diagnosed Graves' patients, persistent ones had lower TCR diversity.

This clonotype was seen ten or more times. The target antigen is unknown. Libraries of TCR beta came from iRepertoire HTBI primers plus Arm-PCR of CDR3 regions. Each CDR3 protein is one row after TCRdb ran MiXCR on the multiplex PCR reads. The sample has some 200,000 distinct CDR3 sequences, roughly 19% seen once. Time point reported: newly diagnosed GD, antithyroid drugs for less than 3 months. Following extraction of RNA from PBMCs, that RNA was used to make the TCR library. The CDR3 sequence is 16 residues long. In germline, CDR1 is SNHLY, CDR2 FYNNEI. V was shortened by 2 bases and J by 4 bases, with 16 bases between the two germline ends. A further study also used this sample, focusing on T cells in Graves' hyperthyroidism and ophthalmopathy.

The specimen comprised peripheral blood mononuclear cells (PBMCs), sampled at new diagnosis, from a patient treated with antithyroid drugs. The rearrangement uses TRBV2 and TRBJ2-3; the D call may be TRBD1 or TRBD2 (5 bases each). The receptor's source is a woman between 25 and 40 years old with Graves disease. The CDR3 bases are TGTGCCAGCAGTGAATTCCGGGGCAGTATCGCAGATACGCAGTATTTT. It codes for CASSEFRGSIADTQYF.